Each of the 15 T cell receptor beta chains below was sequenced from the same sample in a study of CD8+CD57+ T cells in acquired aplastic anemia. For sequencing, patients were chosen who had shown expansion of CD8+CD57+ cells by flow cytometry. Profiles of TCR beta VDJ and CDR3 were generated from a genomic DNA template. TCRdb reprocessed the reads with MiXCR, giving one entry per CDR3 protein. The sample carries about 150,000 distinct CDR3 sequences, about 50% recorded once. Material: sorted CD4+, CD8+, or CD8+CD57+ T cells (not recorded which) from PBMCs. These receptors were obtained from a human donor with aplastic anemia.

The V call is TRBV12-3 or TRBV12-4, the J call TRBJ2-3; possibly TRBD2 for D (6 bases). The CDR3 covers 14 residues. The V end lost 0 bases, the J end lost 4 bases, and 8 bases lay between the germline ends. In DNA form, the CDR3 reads TGTGCCAGCAGTTTAGCCGGGAGTGCAGATACGCAGTATTTT. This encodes CASSLAGSADTQYF.

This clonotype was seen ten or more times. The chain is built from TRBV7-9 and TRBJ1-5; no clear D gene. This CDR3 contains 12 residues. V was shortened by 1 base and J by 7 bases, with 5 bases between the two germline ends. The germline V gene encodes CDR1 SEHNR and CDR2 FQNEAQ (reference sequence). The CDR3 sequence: CASSLGRQPQHF. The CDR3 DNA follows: TGTGCCAGCAGCTTAGGACGGCAGCCCCAGCATTTT.

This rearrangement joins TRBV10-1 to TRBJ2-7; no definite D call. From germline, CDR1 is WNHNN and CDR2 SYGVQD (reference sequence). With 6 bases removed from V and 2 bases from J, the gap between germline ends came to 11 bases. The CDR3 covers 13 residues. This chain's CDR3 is CASRYPDTYEQYF. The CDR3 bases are TGCGCCAGCAGATACCCCGACACCTACGAGCAGTACTTC.

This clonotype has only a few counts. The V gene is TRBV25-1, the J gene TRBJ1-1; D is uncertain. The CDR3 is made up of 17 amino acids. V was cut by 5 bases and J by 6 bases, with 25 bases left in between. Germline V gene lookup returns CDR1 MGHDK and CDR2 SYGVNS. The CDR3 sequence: CASSQTLQRGGNAEAFF. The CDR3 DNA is TGTGCCAGCAGTCAAACGTTACAGCGGGGAGGTAACGCTGAAGCTTTCTTT.

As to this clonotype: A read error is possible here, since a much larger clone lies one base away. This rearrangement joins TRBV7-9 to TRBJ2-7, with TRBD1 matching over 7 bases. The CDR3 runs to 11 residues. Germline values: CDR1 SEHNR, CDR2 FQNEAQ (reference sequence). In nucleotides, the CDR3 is TGCGCCAGCAGACAGGGCCACGGGCAGTACTTC. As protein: CASRQGHGQYF. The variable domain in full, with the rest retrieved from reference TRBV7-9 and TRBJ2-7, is DTGVSQNPRHKITKRGQNVTFRCDPISEHNRLYWYRQTLGQGPEFLTYFQNEAQLEKSRLLSDRFSAERPKGSFSTLEIQRTEQGDSAMYLCASRQGHGQYFGPGTRLTVT.

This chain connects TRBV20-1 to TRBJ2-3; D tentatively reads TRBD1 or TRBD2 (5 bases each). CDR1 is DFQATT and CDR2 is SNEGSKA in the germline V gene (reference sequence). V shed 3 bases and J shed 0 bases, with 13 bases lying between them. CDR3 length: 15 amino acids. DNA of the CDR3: TGCAGTGCTAGTTGGGGGTCGGTTAGCACAGATACGCAGTATTTT. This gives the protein CSASWGSVSTDTQYF.

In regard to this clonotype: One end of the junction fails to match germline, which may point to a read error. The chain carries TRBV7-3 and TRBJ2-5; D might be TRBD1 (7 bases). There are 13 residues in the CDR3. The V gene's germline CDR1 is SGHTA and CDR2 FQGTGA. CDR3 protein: CASRGTAYETQYF. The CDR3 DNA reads TGCGCCAGCCGCGGGACAGCCTACGAGACCCAGTACTTC.

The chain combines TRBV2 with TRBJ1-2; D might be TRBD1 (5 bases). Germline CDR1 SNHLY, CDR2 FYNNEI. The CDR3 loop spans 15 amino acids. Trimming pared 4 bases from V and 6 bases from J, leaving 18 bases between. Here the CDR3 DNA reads TGTGCCAGCAGTGCCCCGGGACGGACATCTAATGGCTACACCTTC. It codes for CASSAPGRTSNGYTF. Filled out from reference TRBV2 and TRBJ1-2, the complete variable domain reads EPEVTQTPSHQVTQMGQEVILRCVPISNHLYFYWYRQILGQKVEFLVSFYNNEISEKSEIFDDQFSVERPDGSNFTLKIRSTKLEDSAMYFCASSAPGRTSNGYTFGSGTRLTVV.

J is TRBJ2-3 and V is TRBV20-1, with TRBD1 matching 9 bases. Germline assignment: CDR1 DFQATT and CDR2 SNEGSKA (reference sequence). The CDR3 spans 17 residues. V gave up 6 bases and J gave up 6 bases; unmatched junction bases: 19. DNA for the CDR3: TGCAGTGCGCGCCGGGACAGGGAGGACTCCCTGGCCGATACGCAGTATTTT. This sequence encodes CSARRDREDSLADTQYF.

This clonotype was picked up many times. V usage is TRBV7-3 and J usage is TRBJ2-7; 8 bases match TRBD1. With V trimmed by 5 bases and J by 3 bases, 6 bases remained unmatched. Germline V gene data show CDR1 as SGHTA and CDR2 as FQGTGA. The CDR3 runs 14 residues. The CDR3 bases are TGTGCCAGCAGCCTAGGACAGGGAGTCTACGAGCAGTACTTC. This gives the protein CASSLGQGVYEQYF.

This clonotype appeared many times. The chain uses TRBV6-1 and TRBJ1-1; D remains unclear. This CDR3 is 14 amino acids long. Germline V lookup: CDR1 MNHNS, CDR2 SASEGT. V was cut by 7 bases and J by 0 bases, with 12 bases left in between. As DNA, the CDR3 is TGTGCCAGCACTGGGAGGGAGATGAACACTGAAGCTTTCTTT. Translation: CASTGREMNTEAFF.

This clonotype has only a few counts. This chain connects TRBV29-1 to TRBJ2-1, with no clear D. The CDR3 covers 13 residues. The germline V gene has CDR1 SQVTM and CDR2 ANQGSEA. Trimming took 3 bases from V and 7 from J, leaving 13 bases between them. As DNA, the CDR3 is TGCAGCGTTGATCGGCAGATCGGAAATGAGCAGTTCTTC. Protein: CSVDRQIGNEQFF.

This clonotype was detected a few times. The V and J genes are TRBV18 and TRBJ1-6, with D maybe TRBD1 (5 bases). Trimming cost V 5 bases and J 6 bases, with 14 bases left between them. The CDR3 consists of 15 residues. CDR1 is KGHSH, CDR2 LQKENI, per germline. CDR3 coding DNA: TGTGCCAGCTCAAATCCTGACAGTATTAATTCACCCCTCCACTTT. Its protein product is CASSNPDSINSPLHF.

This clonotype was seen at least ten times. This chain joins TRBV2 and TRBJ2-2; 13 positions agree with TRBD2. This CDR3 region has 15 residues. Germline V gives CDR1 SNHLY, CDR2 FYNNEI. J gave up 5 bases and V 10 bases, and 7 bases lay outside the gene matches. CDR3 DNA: TGTGCCACCTTACTAGCGGGGGGGAATACCGGGGAGCTGTTTTTT. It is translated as CATLLAGGNTGELFF.

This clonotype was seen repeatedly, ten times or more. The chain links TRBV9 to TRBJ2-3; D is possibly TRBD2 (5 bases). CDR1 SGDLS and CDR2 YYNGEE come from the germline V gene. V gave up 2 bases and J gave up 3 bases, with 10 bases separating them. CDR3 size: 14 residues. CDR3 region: CASSVEANTDTQYF. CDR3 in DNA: TGTGCCAGCAGCGTGGAGGCCAATACAGATACGCAGTATTTT.